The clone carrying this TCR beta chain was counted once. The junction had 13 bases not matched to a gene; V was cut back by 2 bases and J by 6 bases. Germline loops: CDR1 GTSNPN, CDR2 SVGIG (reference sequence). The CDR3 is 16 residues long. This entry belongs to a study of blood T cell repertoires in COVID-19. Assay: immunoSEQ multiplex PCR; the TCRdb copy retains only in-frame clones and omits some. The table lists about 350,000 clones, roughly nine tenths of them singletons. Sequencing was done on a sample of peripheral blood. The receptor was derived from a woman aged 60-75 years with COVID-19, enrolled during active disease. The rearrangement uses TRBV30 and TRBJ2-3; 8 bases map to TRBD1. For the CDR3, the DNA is TGTGCCTGGAGTCCTCAGGACAGGGCCCTTGGTGATACGCAGTATTTT. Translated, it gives CAWSPQDRALGDTQYF.